The clone carrying this T cell receptor beta chain turned up a few times. The antigen remains undetermined. The data belong to a study of cytomegalovirus exposure and HLA in healthy donors. Study-wide background: Clustering assigned 81% of the approximately 400 genotyped donors to the Caucasian-associated ancestry cluster. The study's findings and limits: Productive rates of about 87% or about 30% were seen for most TCR beta V segments in an earlier analysis.

Primers: 60 Vbeta forward and 13 Jbeta reverse. TCRdb's copy holds only in-frame clones and misses some; the assay was immunoSEQ multiplex PCR. Of some 190,000 clones listed, around three quarters are singletons. Trimming stripped 0 bases from V and 8 bases from J, with 8 bases between. Germline-derived CDR1 and CDR2 are SGDLS and YYNGEE. CDR3 length: 12 residues. The sample taken for sequencing was PBMCs. The source of this sequence is a woman between 25 and 40 years old in good health and CMV-seropositive. The chain has TRBV9 and TRBJ1-2; D might be TRBD1 (5 bases). The CDR3 DNA sequence: TGTGCCAGCAGCGTAGAGGGGTACGGCTACACCTTC. Its protein is CASSVEGYGYTF.